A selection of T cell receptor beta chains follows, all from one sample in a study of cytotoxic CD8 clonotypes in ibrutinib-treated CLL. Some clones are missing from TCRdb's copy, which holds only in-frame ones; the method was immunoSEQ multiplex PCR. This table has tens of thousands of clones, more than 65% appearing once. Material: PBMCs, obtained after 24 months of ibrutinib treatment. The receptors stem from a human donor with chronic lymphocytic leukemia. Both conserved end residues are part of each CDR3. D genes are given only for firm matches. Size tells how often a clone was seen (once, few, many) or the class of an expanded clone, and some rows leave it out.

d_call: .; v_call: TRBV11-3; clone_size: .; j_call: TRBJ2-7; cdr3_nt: TGTGCCAGCAGCCCATCGTCGGGGACCGAGCAGTACTTC; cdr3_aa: CASSPSSGTEQYF
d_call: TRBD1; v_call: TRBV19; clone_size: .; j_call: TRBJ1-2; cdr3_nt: TGTGCCAGTCGGGGACAGAGCTATGGCTACACCTTC; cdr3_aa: CASRGQSYGYTF
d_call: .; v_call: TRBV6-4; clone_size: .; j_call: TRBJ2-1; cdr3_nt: TGTGCCAGCAGTTCAGCTAGGAGCAATGAGCAGTTCTTC; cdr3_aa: CASSSARSNEQFF
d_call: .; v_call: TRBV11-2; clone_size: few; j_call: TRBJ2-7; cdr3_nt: TGTGCCAGCAGCTTAGCACTCGAGCAGTACTTC; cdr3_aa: CASSLALEQYF
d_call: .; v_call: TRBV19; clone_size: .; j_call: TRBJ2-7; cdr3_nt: TGTGCCAGTAGTATCGATCGGTCAGGGGCCAACGAGCAGTACTTC; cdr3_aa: CASSIDRSGANEQYF
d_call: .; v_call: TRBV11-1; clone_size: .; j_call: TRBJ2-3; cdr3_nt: TGTGCCAGCAGCTTTGGGATCGATACGCAGTATTTT; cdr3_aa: CASSFGIDTQYF
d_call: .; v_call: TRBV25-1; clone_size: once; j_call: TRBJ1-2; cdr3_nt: TGTGCCAGCAGGGACATTAACTATGGCTACACCTTC; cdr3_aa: CASRDINYGYTF
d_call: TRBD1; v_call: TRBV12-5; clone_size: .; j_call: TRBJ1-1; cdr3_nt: TGTGCTAGTGGTTTGACAGGGGGCAACACTGAAGCTTTCTTT; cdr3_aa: CASGLTGGNTEAFF
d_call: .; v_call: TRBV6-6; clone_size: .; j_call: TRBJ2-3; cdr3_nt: TGTGCCAGCAGTCCCGGGACACGGGGCACAGATACGCAGTATTTT; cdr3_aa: CASSPGTRGTDTQYF
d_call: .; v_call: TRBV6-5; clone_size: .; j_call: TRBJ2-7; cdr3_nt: TGTGCCAGCAGTTACTCTAGTGAGCAGTACTTC; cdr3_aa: CASSYSSEQYF
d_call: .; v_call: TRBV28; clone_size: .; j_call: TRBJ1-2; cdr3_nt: TGTGCCAGCAGTGAGGATGCTAACTATGGCTACACCTTC; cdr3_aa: CASSEDANYGYTF
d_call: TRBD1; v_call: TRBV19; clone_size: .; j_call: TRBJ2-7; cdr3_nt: TGTGCCAGCCAGGGGACAGGGGGCATTTACGAGCAGTACTTC; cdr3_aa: CASQGTGGIYEQYF
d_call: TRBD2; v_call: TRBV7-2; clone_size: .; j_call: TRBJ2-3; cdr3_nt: TGTGCCAGCAGCTTGACGGGGCGGGAGGGTACGCAGTATTTT; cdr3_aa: CASSLTGREGTQYF
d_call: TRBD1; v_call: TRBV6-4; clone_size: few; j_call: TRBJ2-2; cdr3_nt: TGTGCCAGCAGCAGACAGGGGGCGACCGGGGAGCTGTTTTTT; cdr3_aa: CASSRQGATGELFF
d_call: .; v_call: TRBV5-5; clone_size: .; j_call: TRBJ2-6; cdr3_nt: TGTGCCAGCAGCCCTGCCGGAATAGCATCTGGGGCCAACGTCCTGACTTTC; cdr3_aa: CASSPAGIASGANVLTF
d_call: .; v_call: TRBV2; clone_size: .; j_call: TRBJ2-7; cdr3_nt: TGTGCCAGCTCGACCGGGCGCAGGAAGCAGTACTTC; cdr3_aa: CASSTGRRKQYF
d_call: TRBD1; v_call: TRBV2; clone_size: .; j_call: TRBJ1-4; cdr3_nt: TGTGCCAGCATTAGGACAGGGGCCTCTGAAAAACTGTTTTTT; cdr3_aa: CASIRTGASEKLFF
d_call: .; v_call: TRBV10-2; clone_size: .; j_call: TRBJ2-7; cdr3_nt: TGCGCCAGCAGCCTCCCCAGCTCCTACGAGCAGTACTTC; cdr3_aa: CASSLPSSYEQYF
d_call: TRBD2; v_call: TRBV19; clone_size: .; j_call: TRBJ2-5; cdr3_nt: TGTGCCAGTAGTATCGGACTAGCGGGGGGCCAAGAGACCCAGTACTTC; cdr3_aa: CASSIGLAGGQETQYF
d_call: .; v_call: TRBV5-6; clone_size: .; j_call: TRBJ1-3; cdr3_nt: TGTGCCAGCAGCTCGGACGGCGGCGCCATATATTTT; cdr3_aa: CASSSDGGAIYF
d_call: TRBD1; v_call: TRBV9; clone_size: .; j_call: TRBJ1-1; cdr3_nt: TGTGCCAGCAGCGGACCGACAGGGGACTTGAACACTGAAGCTTTCTTT; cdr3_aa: CASSGPTGDLNTEAFF
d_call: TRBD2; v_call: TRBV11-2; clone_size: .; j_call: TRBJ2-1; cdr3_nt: TGTGCCAGCAGCTTAGCCAGCGGGGCTTACAATGAGCAGTTCTTC; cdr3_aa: CASSLASGAYNEQFF
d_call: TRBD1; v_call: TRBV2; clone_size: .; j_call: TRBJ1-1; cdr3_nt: TGTGCCACCTCAGGACAGGGGGCATCTGAAGCTTTCTTT; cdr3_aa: CATSGQGASEAFF
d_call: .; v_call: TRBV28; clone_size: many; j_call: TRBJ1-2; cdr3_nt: TGTGCCAGCATTGAGACTGGGGAACTTAACTATGGCTACACCTTC; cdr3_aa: CASIETGELNYGYTF
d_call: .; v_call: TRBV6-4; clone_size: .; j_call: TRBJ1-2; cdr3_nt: TGTGCCAGCAGTGAACAGGGAGGTGGCTACACCTTC; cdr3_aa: CASSEQGGGYTF
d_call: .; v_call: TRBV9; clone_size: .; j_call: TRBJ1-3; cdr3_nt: TGTGCCAGCAGCGTAGTAGGCGGGGGAAACACCATATATTTT; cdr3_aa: CASSVVGGGNTIYF
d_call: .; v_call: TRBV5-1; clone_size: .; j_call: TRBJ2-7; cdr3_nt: TGCGCCAGCAGCTTGCAGGCTAGCAGCCGCTACGAGCAGTACTTC; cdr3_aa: CASSLQASSRYEQYF
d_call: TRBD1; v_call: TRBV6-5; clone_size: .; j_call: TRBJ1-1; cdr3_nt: TGTGCCAGCAGACCGGACAGGTTTAAGACTGAAGCTTTCTTT; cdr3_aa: CASRPDRFKTEAFF
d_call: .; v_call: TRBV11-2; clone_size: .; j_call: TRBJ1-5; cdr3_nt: TGTGCCAGCAGCCAGAGTCGGACGGATCAGCCCCAGCATTTT; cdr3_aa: CASSQSRTDQPQHF
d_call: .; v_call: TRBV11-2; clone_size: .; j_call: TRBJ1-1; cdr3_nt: TGTGCCAGCAGCTTGTCCGGGAACACTGAAGCTTTCTTT; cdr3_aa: CASSLSGNTEAFF
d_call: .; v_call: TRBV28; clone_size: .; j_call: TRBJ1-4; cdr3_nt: TGTGCCAGCCGATTTCAAACAGGTTCCAATGAAAAACTGTTTTTT; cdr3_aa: CASRFQTGSNEKLFF
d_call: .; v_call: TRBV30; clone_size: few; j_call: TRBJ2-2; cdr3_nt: TGTGCCTGGAGGGCGGGGTGGAACACCGGGGAGCTGTTTTTT; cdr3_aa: CAWRAGWNTGELFF
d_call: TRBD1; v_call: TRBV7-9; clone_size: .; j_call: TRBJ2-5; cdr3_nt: TGTGCCAGCAGCTTACAAGGACAGGGAGTAGAGACCCAGTACTTC; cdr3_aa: CASSLQGQGVETQYF
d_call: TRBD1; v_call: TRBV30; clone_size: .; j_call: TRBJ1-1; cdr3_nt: TGTGCCTGGAGGTCCCGGACAGGGGTGAACACTGAAGCTTTCTTT; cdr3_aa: CAWRSRTGVNTEAFF
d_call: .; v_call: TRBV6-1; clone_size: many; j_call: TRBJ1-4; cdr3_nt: TGTGCCAGCACCCGAAGTTTCGGTGAAAAACTGTTTTTT; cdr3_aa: CASTRSFGEKLFF
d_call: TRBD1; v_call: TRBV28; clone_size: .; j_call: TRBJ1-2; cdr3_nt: TGTGCCAGCAGTTTAAGCGGCAGGGGGCTCGGCTACACCTTC; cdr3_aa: CASSLSGRGLGYTF
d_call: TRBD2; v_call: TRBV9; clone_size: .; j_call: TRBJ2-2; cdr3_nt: TGTGCCAGCAGCCCTCGGGCCTTAGCGGGGGGGACCGGGGAGCTGTTTTTT; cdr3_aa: CASSPRALAGGTGELFF
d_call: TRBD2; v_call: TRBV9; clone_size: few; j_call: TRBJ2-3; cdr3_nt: TGTGCCAGCAGCGGCCAGCGGGGGGATAGTACAGATACGCAGTATTTT; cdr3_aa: CASSGQRGDSTDTQYF
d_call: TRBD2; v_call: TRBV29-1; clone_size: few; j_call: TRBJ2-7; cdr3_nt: TGCAGCGTAGCCGGGACTAGCGGGGAATACGAGCAGTACTTC; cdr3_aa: CSVAGTSGEYEQYF
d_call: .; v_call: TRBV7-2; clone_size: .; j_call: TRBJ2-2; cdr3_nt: TGTGCCAGCAGCTTAGACCCGAGGGCGAACACCGGGGAGCTGTTTTTT; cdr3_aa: CASSLDPRANTGELFF